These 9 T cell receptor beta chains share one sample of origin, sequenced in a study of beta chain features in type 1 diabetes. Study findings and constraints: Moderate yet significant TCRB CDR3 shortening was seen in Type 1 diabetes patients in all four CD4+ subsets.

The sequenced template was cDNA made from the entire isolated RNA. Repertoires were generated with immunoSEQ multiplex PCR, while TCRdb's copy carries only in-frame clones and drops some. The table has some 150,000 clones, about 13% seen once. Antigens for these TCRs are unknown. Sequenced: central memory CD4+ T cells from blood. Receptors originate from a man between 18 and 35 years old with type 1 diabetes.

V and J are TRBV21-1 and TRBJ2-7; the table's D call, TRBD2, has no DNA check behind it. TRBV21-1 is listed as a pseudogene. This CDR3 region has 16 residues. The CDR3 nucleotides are TGTGCCAGCAGCAAAGTGAGGATAGAATCCTTCCACGAGCAGTACTTC. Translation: CASSKVRIESFHEQYF.

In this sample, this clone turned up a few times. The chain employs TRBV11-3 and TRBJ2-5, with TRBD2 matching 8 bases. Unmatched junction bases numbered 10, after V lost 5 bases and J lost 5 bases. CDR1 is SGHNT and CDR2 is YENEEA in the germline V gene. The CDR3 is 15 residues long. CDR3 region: CASSRAGALGETQYF. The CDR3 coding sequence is TGTGCCAGCAGCAGAGCGGGGGCCCTTGGGGAGACCCAGTACTTC. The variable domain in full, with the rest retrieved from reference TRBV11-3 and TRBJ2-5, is EAGVVQSPRYKIIEKKQPVAFWCNPISGHNTLYWYLQNLGQGPELLIRYENEEAVDDSQLPKDRFSAERLKGVDSTLKIQPAELGDSAVYLCASSRAGALGETQYFGPGTRLLVL.

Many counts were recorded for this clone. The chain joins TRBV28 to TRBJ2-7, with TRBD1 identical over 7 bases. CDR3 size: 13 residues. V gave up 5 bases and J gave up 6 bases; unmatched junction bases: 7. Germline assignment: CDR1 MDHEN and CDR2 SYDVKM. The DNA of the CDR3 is TGTGCCAGCAGTCTCCCACAGGGGCTCGAGCAGTACTTC. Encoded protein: CASSLPQGLEQYF. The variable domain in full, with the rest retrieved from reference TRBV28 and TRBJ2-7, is DVKVTQSSRYLVKRTGEKVFLECVQDMDHENMFWYRQDPGLGLRLIYFSYDVKMKEKGDIPEGYSVSREKKERFSLILESASTNQTSMYLCASSLPQGLEQYFGPGTRLTVT.

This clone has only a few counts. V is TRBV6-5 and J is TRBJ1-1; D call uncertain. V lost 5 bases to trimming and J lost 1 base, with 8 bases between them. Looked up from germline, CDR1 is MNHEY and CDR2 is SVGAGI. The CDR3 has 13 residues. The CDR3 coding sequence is TGTGCCAGCAGTCCACTTGAGAACACTGAAGCTTTCTTT. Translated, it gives CASSPLENTEAFF.

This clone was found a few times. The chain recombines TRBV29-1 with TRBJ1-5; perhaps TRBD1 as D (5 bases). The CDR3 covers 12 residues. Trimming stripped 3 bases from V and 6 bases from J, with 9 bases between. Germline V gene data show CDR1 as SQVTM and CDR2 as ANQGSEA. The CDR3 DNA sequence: TGCAGCGTTGAGGGGGTAGGTCAGCCCCAGCATTTT. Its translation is CSVEGVGQPQHF.

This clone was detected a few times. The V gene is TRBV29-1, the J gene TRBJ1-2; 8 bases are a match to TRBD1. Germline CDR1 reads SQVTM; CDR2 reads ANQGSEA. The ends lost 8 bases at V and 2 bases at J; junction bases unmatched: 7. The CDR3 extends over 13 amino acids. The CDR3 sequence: CSTRTGLNYGYTF. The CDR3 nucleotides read TGCAGCACCCGGACAGGGCTCAACTATGGCTACACCTTC.

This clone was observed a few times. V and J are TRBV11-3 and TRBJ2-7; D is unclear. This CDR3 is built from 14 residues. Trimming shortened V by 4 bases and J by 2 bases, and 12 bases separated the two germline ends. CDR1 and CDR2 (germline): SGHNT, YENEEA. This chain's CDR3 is CASSYADGTYEQYF. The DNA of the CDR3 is TGTGCCAGCAGCTATGCGGACGGAACCTACGAGCAGTACTTC.

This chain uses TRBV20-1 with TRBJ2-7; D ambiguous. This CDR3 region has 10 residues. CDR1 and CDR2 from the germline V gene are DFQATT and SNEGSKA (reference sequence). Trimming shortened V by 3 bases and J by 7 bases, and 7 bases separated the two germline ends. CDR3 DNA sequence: TGCAGTGCTAGCATGGAGGAGCAGTACTTC. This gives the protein CSASMEEQYF.

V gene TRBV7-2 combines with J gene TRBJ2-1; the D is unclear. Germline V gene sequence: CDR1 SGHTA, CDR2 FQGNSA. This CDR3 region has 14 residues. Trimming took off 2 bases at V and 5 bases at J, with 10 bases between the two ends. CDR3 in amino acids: CASSLSAVNNEQFF. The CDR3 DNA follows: TGTGCCAGCAGCTTAAGTGCAGTAAACAATGAGCAGTTCTTC.